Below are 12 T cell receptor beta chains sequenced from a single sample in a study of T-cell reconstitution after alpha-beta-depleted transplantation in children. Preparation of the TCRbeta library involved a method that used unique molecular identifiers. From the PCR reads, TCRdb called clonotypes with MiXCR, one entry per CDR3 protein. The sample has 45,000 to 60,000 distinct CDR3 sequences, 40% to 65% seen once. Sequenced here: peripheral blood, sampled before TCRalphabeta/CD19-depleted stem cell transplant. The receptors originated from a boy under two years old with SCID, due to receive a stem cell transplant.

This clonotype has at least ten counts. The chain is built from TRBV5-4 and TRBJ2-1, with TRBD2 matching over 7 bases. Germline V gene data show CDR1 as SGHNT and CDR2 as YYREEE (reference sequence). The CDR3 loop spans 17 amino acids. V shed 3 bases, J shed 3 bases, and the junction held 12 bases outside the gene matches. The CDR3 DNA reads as TGTGCCAGCAGCTCCTCTTGGGAACGGGGGGTCTACAATGAGCAGTTCTTC. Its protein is CASSSSWERGVYNEQFF.

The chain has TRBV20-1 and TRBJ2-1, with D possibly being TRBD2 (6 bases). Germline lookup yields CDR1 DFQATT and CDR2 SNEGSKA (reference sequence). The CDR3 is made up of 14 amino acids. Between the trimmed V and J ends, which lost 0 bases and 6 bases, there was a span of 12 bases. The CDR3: CSARDPTAGNEQFF. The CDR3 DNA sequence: TGCAGTGCTAGAGATCCAACAGCGGGCAATGAGCAGTTCTTC.

Written as DNA, the CDR3 is TGTGCCAGCAGCCCCCTGGGGGCAGACGAGCAGTACTTC. This encodes CASSPLGADEQYF. The V and J genes are TRBV27 and TRBJ2-7; D may be TRBD1 (6 bases). Germline loops: CDR1 MNHEY, CDR2 SMNVEV (reference sequence). Trimming took off 6 bases at V and 5 bases at J, with 14 bases between the two ends. The length of the CDR3 is 13 residues.

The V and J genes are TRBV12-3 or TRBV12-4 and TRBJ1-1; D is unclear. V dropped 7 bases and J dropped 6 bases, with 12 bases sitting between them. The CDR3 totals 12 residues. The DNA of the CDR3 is TGTGCCAGCAAATCGCGGGCCGCTGAAGCTTTCTTT. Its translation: CASKSRAAEAFF.

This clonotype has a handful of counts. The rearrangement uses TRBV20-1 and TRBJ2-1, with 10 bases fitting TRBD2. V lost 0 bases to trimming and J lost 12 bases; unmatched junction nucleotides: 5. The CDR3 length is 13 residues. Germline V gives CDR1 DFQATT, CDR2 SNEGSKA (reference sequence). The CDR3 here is CSAREAGGLGQFF. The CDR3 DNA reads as TGCAGTGCTAGAGAAGCGGGGGGGCTTGGGCAGTTCTTC.

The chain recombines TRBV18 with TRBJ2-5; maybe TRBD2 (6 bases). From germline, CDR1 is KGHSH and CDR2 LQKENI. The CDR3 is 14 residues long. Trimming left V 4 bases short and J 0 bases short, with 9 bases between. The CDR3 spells CASSRRDYQETQYF. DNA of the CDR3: TGTGCCAGCTCACGACGGGACTACCAAGAGACCCAGTACTTC.

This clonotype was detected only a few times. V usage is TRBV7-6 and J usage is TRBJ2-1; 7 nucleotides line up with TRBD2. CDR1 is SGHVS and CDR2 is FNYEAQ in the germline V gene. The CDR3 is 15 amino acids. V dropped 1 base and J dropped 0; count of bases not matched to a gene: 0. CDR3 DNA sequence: TGTGCCAGCAGCTTAGGCGGGGGCTCCTACAATGAGCAGTTCTTC. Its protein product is CASSLGGGSYNEQFF. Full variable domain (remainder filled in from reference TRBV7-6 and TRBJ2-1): GAGVSQSPRYKVTKRGQDVALRCDPISGHVSLYWYRQALGQGPEFLTYFNYEAQQDKSGLPNDRFSAERPEGSISTLTIQRTEQRDSAMYRCASSLGGGSYNEQFFGPGTRLTVL.

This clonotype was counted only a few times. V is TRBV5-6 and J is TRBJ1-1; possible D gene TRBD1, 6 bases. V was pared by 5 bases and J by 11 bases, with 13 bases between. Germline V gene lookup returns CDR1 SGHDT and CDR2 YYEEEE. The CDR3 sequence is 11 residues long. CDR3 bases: TGTGCCAGCAGTTTACAGGGTTCGGCTTTCTTT. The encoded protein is CASSLQGSAFF.

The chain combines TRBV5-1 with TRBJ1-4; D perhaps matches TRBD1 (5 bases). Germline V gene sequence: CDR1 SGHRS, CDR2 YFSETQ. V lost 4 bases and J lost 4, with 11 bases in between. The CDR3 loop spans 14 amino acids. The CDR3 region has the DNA TGCGCCAGCAGCACGGGGGGTGGTAATGAAAAACTGTTTTTT. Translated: CASSTGGGNEKLFF. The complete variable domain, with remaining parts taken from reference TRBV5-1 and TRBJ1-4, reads KAGVTQTPRYLIKTRGQQVTLSCSPISGHRSVSWYQQTPGQGLQFLFEYFSETQRNKGNFPGRFSGRQFSNSRSEMNVSTLELGDSALYLCASSTGGGNEKLFFGSGTQLSVL.

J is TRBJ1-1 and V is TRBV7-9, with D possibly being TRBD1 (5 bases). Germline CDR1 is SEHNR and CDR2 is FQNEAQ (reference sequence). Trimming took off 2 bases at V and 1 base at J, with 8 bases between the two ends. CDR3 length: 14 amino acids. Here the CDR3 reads CASSLQGWNTEAFF. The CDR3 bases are TGTGCCAGCAGCTTACAGGGTTGGAACACTGAAGCTTTCTTT.

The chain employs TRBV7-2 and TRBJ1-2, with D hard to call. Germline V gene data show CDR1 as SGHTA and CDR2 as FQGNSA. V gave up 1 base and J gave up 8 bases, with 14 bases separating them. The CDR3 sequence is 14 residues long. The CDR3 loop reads CASSLERSRSGYTF. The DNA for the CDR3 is TGTGCCAGCAGCTTAGAAAGGTCTAGGAGCGGCTACACCTTC.

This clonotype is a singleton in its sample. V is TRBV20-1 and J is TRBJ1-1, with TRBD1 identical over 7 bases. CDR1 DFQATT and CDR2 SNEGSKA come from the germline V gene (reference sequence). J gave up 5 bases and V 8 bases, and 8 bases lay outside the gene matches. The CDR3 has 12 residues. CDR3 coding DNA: TGCAGTCCCTACAGGGGAAGGACTGAAGCTTTCTTT. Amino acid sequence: CSPYRGRTEAFF.